A selection of T cell receptor beta chains follows, all from one sample in a study of blood T cells in healthy people across ages. One entry per CDR3 protein results from TCRdb running MiXCR on the 5' RACE reads. The sample carries 1.4 million to 1.5 million distinct CDR3 sequences, 40% to 50% recorded once. Material: blood. All receptors derive from a woman younger than 35 in good health. Both conserved end residues are part of each CDR3. Each record gives: D gene, J gene, V gene, clone size, CDR3 DNA, CDR3 protein. The D gene is left open where the match is weak. Only part of the rows carry a size: once, few, many, or a class if the clone is expanded.

TRBD1,TRBJ2-3,TRBV27,-,TGTGCCAGCAGTTCCAGGACAGGGCTTAGCACAGATACGCAGTATTTT,CASSSRTGLSTDTQYF
TRBD2,TRBJ2-3,TRBV5-1,-,TGCGCCAGCAGGCTCCCTAGCGGGGGTACAGATACGCAGTATTTT,CASRLPSGGTDTQYF
-,TRBJ1-3,TRBV7-2,-,TGTGCCAGCAGCCCCGAGGCCGGTCAACCCGGAAACACCATATATTTT,CASSPEAGQPGNTIYF
-,TRBJ2-7,TRBV5-1,-,TGCGCCAGCAGCCCAGGTTGGGGGACCGACTACGAGCAGTACTTC,CASSPGWGTDYEQYF
-,TRBJ2-5,TRBV20-1,few,TGCAGTGCTATCGTGGGGAAGGGGGAGACCCAGTACTTC,CSAIVGKGETQYF
-,TRBJ2-7,TRBV7-9,few,TGTGCCAGCAGCCGACCGCAGGTAACCTACGAGCAGTACTTC,CASSRPQVTYEQYF
-,TRBJ2-3,TRBV5-1,-,TGCGCCAGCAGCCTGGGGGACGTACTCACAGATACGCAGTATTTT,CASSLGDVLTDTQYF
-,TRBJ1-1,TRBV11-2,-,TGTGCCAGCAGCTTATTTGGTTTCGGGGCAGGGGTCACTGAAGCTTTCTTT,CASSLFGFGAGVTEAFF
-,TRBJ2-1,TRBV3-1,few,TGTGCCAGCAGCCAAGGCAAGAGCTCCTACAATGAGCAGTTCTTC,CASSQGKSSYNEQFF
-,TRBJ1-2,TRBV30,once,TGTGCCTGGAGTGTACGAGGGGTGGACACCTTC,CAWSVRGVDTF
-,TRBJ2-1,TRBV3-1,-,TGTGCCAGCAGCCATGATTCCACGTATCGGCGGGGTCAGTACAATGAGCAGTTCTTC,CASSHDSTYRRGQYNEQFF
-,TRBJ2-3,TRBV10-3,once,TGTGCCATCAGTGAGTCGGTAAACTCAGATACGCAGTATTTT,CAISESVNSDTQYF
-,TRBJ2-5,TRBV10-3,-,TGTGCCATCAGTGAGTCGTCCCGCGAAGAGACCCAGTACTTC,CAISESSREETQYF
-,TRBJ1-6,TRBV5-1,-,TGCGCCAGCAGCTTGACGGCAGGGACTAATTCACCCCTCCACTTT,CASSLTAGTNSPLHF
-,TRBJ2-3,TRBV7-9,-,TGTGCCAAGTCAGACGGGAGCACAGATACGCAGTATTTT,CAKSDGSTDTQYF
TRBD2,TRBJ2-1,TRBV20-1,-,TGCAGTGCTAGCAGGAGCGGGGCCTACGGGGGGCAGTTCTTC,CSASRSGAYGGQFF
TRBD1,TRBJ2-2,TRBV6-5,-,TGTGCCAGCAACCTGGACAGGGGGAGTACCGGGGAGCTGTTTTTT,CASNLDRGSTGELFF
TRBD1,TRBJ2-1,TRBV20-1,-,TGCAGTGCTGGCGAACCTGGGACAGGGGGCAAGTTCTTC,CSAGEPGTGGKFF
-,TRBJ2-2,TRBV10-3,once,TGTGCCATCAGTGAAGACATCGCCGGGGAGCTGTTTTTT,CAISEDIAGELFF
-,TRBJ1-5,TRBV3-1,few,TGTGCCAGCACGGACGGATATAGCAATCAGCCCCAGCATTTT,CASTDGYSNQPQHF
-,TRBJ2-3,TRBV12-3/TRBV12-4,once,TGTGCCGGCAGTTTAGGGGGGCACTATAGCACAGATACGCAGTATTTT,CAGSLGGHYSTDTQYF
TRBD1,TRBJ2-7,TRBV28,many,TGTGCCAGCAGTGAACAGGGGGCTTACGAGCAGTACTTC,CASSEQGAYEQYF